The source of this T cell receptor (beta chain) is a study of blood T cell repertoires in COVID-19. The wider study: Donors in the United States, Italy and Spain gave samples during acute or convalescent COVID-19. The cDNA or gDNA used as material had been derived from T cells, B-cell-depleted T cells, or PBMCs.

Original handling: It was from reference gene primer amplification that nucleated cell counts were estimated. The protocol was immunoSEQ multiplex PCR, while the TCRdb copy is restricted to in-frame clones and leaves out a portion. V, J and clone size are taken as reported in that table, and D and trimming were inferred from the DNA itself. The data hold about 330,000 clones, with roughly 89% observed a single time. Seattle enrolled patients during active infection and tracked them longitudinally. The sample consisted of peripheral blood. The sequence came from a man in his thirties or forties with COVID-19, enrolled during active disease.

The CDR3 loop reads CASSADRGKVEAFF. CDR3 nucleotide sequence: TGTGCCAGCAGTGCGGACAGGGGGAAGGTTGAAGCTTTCTTT. The chain is built from TRBV6-6 and TRBJ1-1, with TRBD1 matching over 10 bases. This CDR3 is 14 amino acids long. Germline assignment: CDR1 MNHNY and CDR2 SVGAGI (reference sequence). Germline trimming cut 5 bases from V and 7 bases from J; bases unmatched to any gene: 7.